This paragraph covers one T cell receptor (beta chain) sequence. The sample is drawn from a study of PD-L1 blockade in urothelial cancer. Study information: Each patient had 0 to 3 earlier chemotherapy regimens.

Metastatic or locally advanced urothelial carcinoma was present in the patients. The method was immunoSEQ multiplex PCR; TCRdb's version includes in-frame clones alone and lacks a portion of them. This table holds approximately 80,000 clones, roughly 82% found once. Sequencing used PBMCs, obtained around atezolizumab (anti-PD-L1) treatment. The source is a man aged 65-85 years with urothelial cancer.

As DNA, the CDR3 is TGTGCCAGCTCACCAGCGACGGGGGAGGCCGGGGAGCTGTTTTTT. Amino acids: CASSPATGEAGELFF. This rearrangement joins TRBV18 to TRBJ2-2; D might be TRBD2 (6 bases). Germline CDR1 and CDR2: KGHSH and LQKENI. Trimming removed 2 bases from V and 6 bases from J, with 13 bases in between. CDR3 length: 15 residues.